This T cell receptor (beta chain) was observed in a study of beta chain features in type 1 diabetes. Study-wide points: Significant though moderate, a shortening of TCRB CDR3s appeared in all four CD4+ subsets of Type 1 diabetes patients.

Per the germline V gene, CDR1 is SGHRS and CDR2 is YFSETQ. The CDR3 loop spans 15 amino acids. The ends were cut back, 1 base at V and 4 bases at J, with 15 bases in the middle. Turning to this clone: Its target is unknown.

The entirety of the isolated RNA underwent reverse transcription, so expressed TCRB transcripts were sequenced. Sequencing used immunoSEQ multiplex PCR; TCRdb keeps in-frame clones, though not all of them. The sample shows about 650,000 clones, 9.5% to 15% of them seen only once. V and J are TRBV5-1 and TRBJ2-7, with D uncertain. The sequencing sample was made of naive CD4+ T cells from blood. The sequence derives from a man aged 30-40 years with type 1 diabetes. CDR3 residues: CASSLTYSSGYEQYF. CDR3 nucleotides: TGCGCCAGCAGCTTGACCTACTCGAGTGGGTACGAGCAGTACTTC. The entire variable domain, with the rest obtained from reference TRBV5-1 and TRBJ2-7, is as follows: KAGVTQTPRYLIKTRGQQVTLSCSPISGHRSVSWYQQTPGQGLQFLFEYFSETQRNKGNFPGRFSGRQFSNSRSEMNVSTLELGDSALYLCASSLTYSSGYEQYFGPGTRLTVT.